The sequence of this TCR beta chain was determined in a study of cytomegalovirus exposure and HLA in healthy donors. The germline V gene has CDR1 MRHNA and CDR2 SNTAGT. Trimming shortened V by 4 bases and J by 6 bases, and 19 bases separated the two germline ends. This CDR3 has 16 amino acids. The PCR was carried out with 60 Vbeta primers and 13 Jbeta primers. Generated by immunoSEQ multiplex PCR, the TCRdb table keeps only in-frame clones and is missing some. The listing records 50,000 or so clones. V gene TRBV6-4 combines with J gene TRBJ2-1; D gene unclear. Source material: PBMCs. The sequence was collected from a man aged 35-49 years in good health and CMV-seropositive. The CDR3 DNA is TGTGCCAGCAGTGCAGAAGACCCCGCTAGTCCCAATGAGCAGTTCTTC. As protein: CASSAEDPASPNEQFF.